Given below is one T cell receptor (beta chain) in context. The antigen is not known. Methods used by the authors: Junction-only sequences without quality scores were provided by ImmunoSEQ, so filtering was different. Here immunoSEQ multiplex PCR was the method, and the copy in TCRdb shows in-frame clones only, minus some. V and J calls and clone size are copied from that table; D and trimming were computed from the DNA. The profile covers 450,000 to 550,000 clones, with approximately 85% appearing a single time and approximately 13% taken by the ten largest. V was pared by 4 bases and J by 0 bases, with 9 bases between. There are 15 residues in the CDR3. Per germline, CDR1 LNHDA and CDR2 SQIVND (reference sequence). Those who donated, Caucasian adults without exception, all lived in Nashville, Tennessee. This entry is derived from a study of shared clonotypes between healthy human individuals. Study-wide findings and caveats: Expectations were that clonotype sharing among donors would be affected by sequencing depth.

The chain uses TRBV19 and TRBJ1-4; the D is unclear. This clonotype originated in a woman aged 35 to 49 in good health. Some clones in this sample may be carry-over from other donors' samples. The sample consisted of PBMCs. The CDR3 loop reads CASSTTLATNEKLFF. As DNA, the CDR3 is TGTGCCAGTAGTACGACCCTAGCAACTAATGAAAAACTGTTTTTT. Full variable domain (rest looked up from reference TRBV19 and TRBJ1-4): DGGITQSPKYLFRKEGQNVTLSCEQNLNHDAMYWYRQDPGQGLRLIYYSQIVNDFQKGDIAEGYSVSREKKESFPLTVTSAQKNPTAFYLCASSTTLATNEKLFFGSGTQLSVL.